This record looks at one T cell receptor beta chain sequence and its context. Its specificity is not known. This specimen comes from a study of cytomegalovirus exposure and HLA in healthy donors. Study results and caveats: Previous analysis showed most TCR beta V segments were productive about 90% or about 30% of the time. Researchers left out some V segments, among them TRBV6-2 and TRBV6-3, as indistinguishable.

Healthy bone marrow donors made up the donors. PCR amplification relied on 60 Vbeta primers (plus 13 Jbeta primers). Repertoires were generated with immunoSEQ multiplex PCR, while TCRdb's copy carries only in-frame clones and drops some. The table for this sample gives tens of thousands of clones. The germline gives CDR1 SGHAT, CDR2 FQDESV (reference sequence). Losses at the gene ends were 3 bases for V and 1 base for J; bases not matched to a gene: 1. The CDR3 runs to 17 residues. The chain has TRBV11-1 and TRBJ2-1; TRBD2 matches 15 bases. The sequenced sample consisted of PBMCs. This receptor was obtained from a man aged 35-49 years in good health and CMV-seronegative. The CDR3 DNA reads TGTGCCAGCAGCTTGGGACTAGCGGGGGGTTCCTACAATGAGCAGTTCTTC. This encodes CASSLGLAGGSYNEQFF.